Each of the 12 T cell receptor beta chains below was sequenced from the same sample in a study of T cells in Graves' hyperthyroidism and ophthalmopathy (dated by TCRdb to the late 2010s). Library generation was performed with multiplex PCR. Sequencing instrument: Illumina HiSeq 2000. The TCR beta CDR3 regions were amplified from RNA transcripts. A first-round RT-PCR of the TCR CDR3 used the HTBI primer set with the Qiagen OneStep RT-PCR kit. TCRdb itself trimmed the public reads at Q25 with fastp, ran MiXCR and retained productive beta chains. Rows are combined by CDR3 protein, so each entry shows the most common genes and DNA. Counted in this sample were approximately 420,000 distinct CDR3 sequences; roughly an eighth of them appeared once. 5% to 6% of the sample rests with the top ten. Sequencing was carried out using blood. Receptors were obtained from a woman aged 18-35 years with Graves' hyperthyroidism.

This clonotype was seen only a few times. The chain couples TRBV7-2 to TRBJ2-7; D uncertain. The V end was cut by 5 bases, the J end by 4 bases, with 6 bases between. CDR1 is SGHTA, CDR2 FQGNSA, per germline. The CDR3 runs 11 residues. The CDR3 sequence is CASSPQYEQYF. CDR3 DNA: TGTGCCAGCAGCCCCCAATACGAGCAGTACTTC. The full variable domain, with the rest looked up from reference TRBV7-2 and TRBJ2-7, is GAGVSQSPSNKVTEKGKDVELRCDPISGHTALYWYRQSLGQGLEFLIYFQGNSAPDKSGLPSDRFSAERTGGSVSTLTIQRTQQEDSAVYLCASSPQYEQYFGPGTRLTVT.

There are many counts of this clonotype. V is TRBV9 and J is TRBJ2-1; D gene uncertain. Trimming pared 0 bases from V and 7 bases from J, leaving 20 bases between. The CDR3 extends over 17 amino acids. Germline V gene sequence: CDR1 SGDLS, CDR2 YYNGEE. The CDR3 here is CASSVVESPSPQNEQFF. CDR3 nucleotides: TGTGCCAGCAGCGTAGTGGAAAGTCCCTCCCCCCAAAATGAGCAGTTCTTC.

This chain joins TRBV4-3 and TRBJ2-7; D possibly uses TRBD1 or TRBD2 (6 bases each). CDR1 LGHNA and CDR2 YSLEER come from the germline V gene. The V end was cut by 3 bases, the J end by 4 bases, with 13 bases between. This CDR3 is built from 14 residues. CDR3 nucleotides: TGCGCCAGCAGCCAGGCGACAGGAGGGTACGAGCAGTACTTC. It yields the protein CASSQATGGYEQYF.

The sample holds many counts of this clonotype. This chain joins TRBV28 and TRBJ2-1; 7 positions agree with TRBD2. The CDR3 runs 12 residues. After removal of 7 bases from V and 9 bases from J, the junction contained 6 bases not matched to a gene. CDR1 and CDR2 (germline): MDHEN, SYDVKM. CDR3 loop: CASNGGSGEQFF. The CDR3 region has the DNA TGTGCCAGCAACGGCGGGAGTGGTGAGCAGTTCTTC.

This clonotype was observed at least ten times. The gene calls are TRBV20-1 and TRBJ1-5, with TRBD1 matching over 8 bases. The CDR3 sequence is 13 residues long. Germline-derived CDR1 and CDR2 are DFQATT and SNEGSKA (reference sequence). V was pared by 6 bases and J by 2 bases, with 3 bases of the junction left unmatched. The CDR3 DNA follows: TGCAGTGCGGGGGGACAGGGCAATCAGCCCCAGCATTTT. Translated: CSAGGQGNQPQHF.

This clonotype was seen a few times. This rearrangement joins TRBV6-5 to TRBJ2-3, with 8 bases that match TRBD2. With 5 bases clipped from V and 9 bases from J, the junction kept 7 bases outside the gene matches. CDR3 length equals 13 residues. Germline assignment: CDR1 MNHEY and CDR2 SVGAGI. CDR3 nucleotide sequence: TGTGCCAGCAGTCCTCGACTAGCGCGGACGCAGTATTTT. Translating it yields CASSPRLARTQYF.

The J gene is TRBJ1-2, the V gene TRBV28; 9 bases line up with TRBD1. CDR1 and CDR2 (germline): MDHEN, SYDVKM. V lost 5 bases and J lost 5; bases outside the gene matches: 6. The CDR3 sequence is 14 residues long. CDR3 in amino acids: CASSLGQGRYGYTF. For the CDR3, the DNA is TGTGCCAGCAGTCTAGGACAGGGGAGGTATGGCTACACCTTC.

This clonotype was seen at least ten times. The rearrangement links TRBV7-8 to TRBJ1-1; 9 bases map to TRBD1. Germline assignment: CDR1 SGHVS and CDR2 FQNEAQ. The V gene end was trimmed by 6 bases and the J gene end by 5 bases; junction bases not matched to a gene: 7. This CDR3 region has 14 residues. The CDR3, as DNA: TGTGCCAGCAGTCAGTGGACAGGGGTGACTGAAGCTTTCTTT. It codes for CASSQWTGVTEAFF.

In its sample, this clonotype was seen many times. The chain is built from TRBV7-9 and TRBJ2-5; 9 bases map to TRBD1. V lost 5 bases, J lost 5 bases, and 6 bases stayed unmatched. The germline gives CDR1 SEHNR, CDR2 FQNEAQ (reference sequence). The CDR3 has 14 amino acids. The CDR3 DNA is TGTGCCAGCAGCAGAAGGACAGGGGAGGAGACCCAGTACTTC. Encoded protein: CASSRRTGEETQYF. Looking up the rest from reference TRBV7-9 and TRBJ2-5 gives the full variable domain: DTGVSQNPRHKITKRGQNVTFRCDPISEHNRLYWYRQTLGQGPEFLTYFQNEAQLEKSRLLSDRFSAERPKGSFSTLEIQRTEQGDSAMYLCASSRRTGEETQYFGPGTRLLVL.

This clonotype has at least ten counts. The chain uses TRBV18 and TRBJ2-1; the D is unclear. V was trimmed by 2 bases and J by 3 bases, leaving 14 bases between them. CDR1 is KGHSH and CDR2 is LQKENI in the germline V gene. CDR3 length equals 16 residues. CDR3 DNA: TGTGCCAGCTCACCAGGCACGATGGGATTCTACAATGAGCAGTTCTTC. Its protein is CASSPGTMGFYNEQFF.

This clonotype was picked up many times. V gene TRBV28 combines with J gene TRBJ1-4, with 8 bases identical to TRBD1. The junction had 7 bases not matched to a gene; V was cut back by 8 bases and J by 8 bases. Germline V CDR1 and CDR2: MDHEN, SYDVKM. The CDR3 runs 13 residues. The CDR3 region is CASLDREDEKLFF. The CDR3 nucleotides read TGTGCCAGCTTGGACAGGGAAGACGAAAAACTGTTTTTT.

This clonotype was counted at least ten times. The chain employs TRBV4-1 and TRBJ1-2, with 9 bases fitting TRBD1. The J segment lost 4 bases and the V segment lost 4 bases, leaving 13 bases of the junction unmatched. Germline CDR1 reads MGHRA; CDR2 reads YSYEKL. The CDR3 extends over 17 amino acids. The CDR3 DNA follows: TGCGCCAGCAGCCCTGGAAACTACAGGGGGCACCGCTATGGCTACACCTTC. Encoded protein: CASSPGNYRGHRYGYTF.